This T cell receptor beta chain is drawn from a study of blood T cell repertoires in COVID-19. Across the whole study: Samples taken during acute and convalescent COVID-19 were collected in the United States, Italy and Spain.

TCRdb's copy holds only in-frame clones and misses some; the assay was immunoSEQ multiplex PCR. Of about 49,000 clones in the sample, 65% to 85% were seen once. V shed 6 bases and J shed 0 bases, with 15 bases lying between them. Per germline, CDR1 LGHDT and CDR2 YNNKEL (reference sequence). CDR3 length equals 16 residues. Sequences were obtained from peripheral blood. The genes are TRBV3-1 (or the pseudogene TRBV3-2) and TRBJ2-1; D call uncertain. The receptor's source is a man between 65 and 85 years old with active or convalescent COVID-19. In DNA, the CDR3 is TGTGCCAGCAGTCCTCGCCTTAGGAGCTCCTACAATGAGCAGTTCTTC. As protein: CASSPRLRSSYNEQFF.